This note documents a single TCR beta chain sequence. The sample originates from a study of cytomegalovirus exposure and HLA in healthy donors. The CDR3 has 13 residues. In the PCR, 60 Vbeta and 13 Jbeta primers were used. The assay was immunoSEQ multiplex PCR, and TCRdb's table has in-frame clones only and misses some. The sample yields some 110,000 clones, roughly three quarters seen once. The clonotype originates from a man aged 45 to 65 in good health and CMV-seropositive. The V gene is TRBV21-1, the J gene TRBJ1-2; TRBD1, the table's D call, lacks a check against the DNA. TRBV21-1 has pseudogene status. Sequencing input: PBMCs. For the CDR3, the DNA is TGTGCCACCTCGACCGACAGGGAAAATGGCTACACCTTC. Translated: CATSTDRENGYTF.